This entry lists 27 T cell receptor beta chains sequenced from one sample in a study of blood T cell repertoires in COVID-19. Assay used: immunoSEQ multiplex PCR; TCRdb lists only in-frame clones, some missing. The sample lists approximately 69,000 clones, around 80% occurring once. The specimen was peripheral blood. Source of these receptors: a man aged 45-60 years with COVID-19, enrolled during active disease.

This clone was counted only a few times. This chain links TRBV2 with TRBJ1-2; D gene uncertain. The germline gives CDR1 SNHLY, CDR2 FYNNEI. The CDR3 totals 11 residues. The V end lost 3 bases, the J end lost 4 bases, and 3 bases lay between the germline ends. The CDR3 bases are TGTGCCAGCAGTGACAGCTATGGCTACACCTTC. Translated, it gives CASSDSYGYTF. Full variable domain (rest looked up from reference TRBV2 and TRBJ1-2): EPEVTQTPSHQVTQMGQEVILRCVPISNHLYFYWYRQILGQKVEFLVSFYNNEISEKSEIFDDQFSVERPDGSNFTLKIRSTKLEDSAMYFCASSDSYGYTFGSGTRLTVV.

The rearrangement joins TRBV27 to TRBJ2-7; D may be TRBD2 (5 bases). The CDR3 is 15 amino acids. Trimming left V 2 bases short and J 5 bases short, with 16 bases between. Germline CDR1 MNHEY, CDR2 SMNVEV (reference sequence). CDR3 loop: CASSLGLGRGDEQYF. In DNA form, the CDR3 reads TGTGCCAGCAGTTTAGGTCTCGGCCGGGGTGACGAGCAGTACTTC.

J is TRBJ1-1 and V is TRBV19, with TRBD1 as a possible D gene (5 bases). CDR1 and CDR2 from the germline V gene are LNHDA and SQIVND (reference sequence). Trimming pared 5 bases from V and 5 bases from J, leaving 12 bases between. CDR3 length equals 13 residues. The CDR3 spells CASSRQGNTEAFF. CDR3 bases: TGTGCCAGTAGTCGCCAGGGAAATACTGAAGCTTTCTTT. Complete variable domain (other parts from reference TRBV19 and TRBJ1-1): DGGITQSPKYLFRKEGQNVTLSCEQNLNHDAMYWYRQDPGQGLRLIYYSQIVNDFQKGDIAEGYSVSREKKESFPLTVTSAQKNPTAFYLCASSRQGNTEAFFGQGTRLTVV.

In its sample, this clone was seen a few times. The gene calls are TRBV5-6 and TRBJ2-5, with 8 bases that match TRBD2. The CDR3 is made up of 16 amino acids. Trimming took 2 bases from V and 5 from J; bases not matched to a gene: 11. Germline V gives CDR1 SGHDT, CDR2 YYEEEE. CDR3: CASSFTGGGPVETQYF. The CDR3 region has the DNA TGTGCCAGCAGCTTCACTGGCGGGGGGCCCGTGGAGACCCAGTACTTC.

The gene calls are TRBV11-2 and TRBJ1-1, with D maybe TRBD1 (6 bases). This CDR3 comprises 13 residues. Germline CDR1 SGHAT, CDR2 FQNNGV. V was trimmed by 2 bases and J by 3 bases, leaving 7 bases between them. The CDR3 protein is CASSLTGYTEAFF. The CDR3 DNA reads TGTGCCAGCAGCTTAACAGGGTACACTGAAGCTTTCTTT.

CDR3 sequence reads: CASSQEFQGATDTQYF. CDR3 DNA: TGCGCCAGCAGCCAAGAATTCCAGGGGGCCACAGATACGCAGTATTTT. V usage is TRBV4-3 and J usage is TRBJ2-3, with TRBD1 identical over 8 bases. The CDR3 covers 16 residues. Looked up from germline, CDR1 is LGHNA and CDR2 is YSLEER. The V segment lost 0 bases and the J segment 2 bases; nucleotides outside the gene matches: 4.

The V call is TRBV5-4, the J call TRBJ1-3; D not resolved. CDR1 and CDR2 (germline): SGHNT, YYREEE (reference sequence). The V and J ends lost 3 bases and 2 bases respectively, with 9 bases between them. This CDR3 is built from 14 residues. This CDR3 reads CASSSAAAGNTIYF. The CDR3 region has the DNA TGTGCCAGCAGCTCTGCTGCGGCTGGAAACACCATATATTTT. The full variable domain, with the rest looked up from reference TRBV5-4 and TRBJ1-3, is ETGVTQSPTHLIKTRGQQVTLRCSSQSGHNTVSWYQQALGQGPQFIFQYYREEENGRGNFPPRFSGLQFPNYSSELNVNALELDDSALYLCASSSAAAGNTIYFGEGSWLTVV.

The chain carries TRBV7-9 and TRBJ2-1; 10 positions agree with TRBD2. The CDR3 consists of 13 residues. Germline CDR1 is SEHNR and CDR2 is FQNEAQ (reference sequence). J lost 3 bases, V lost 11 bases, and 4 bases had no gene match. Here the CDR3 DNA reads TGTGCCGTGAGCGGGGGGGACTACAATGAGCAGTTCTTC. Translating it yields CAVSGGDYNEQFF.

This chain connects TRBV7-9 to TRBJ2-1, with 9 bases lining up with TRBD2. Germline CDR1 reads SEHNR; CDR2 reads FQNEAQ (reference sequence). The CDR3 loop spans 15 amino acids. After removal of 5 bases from V and 3 bases from J, the junction contained 5 bases not matched to a gene. CDR3: CASSPRLAVYNEQFF. The CDR3 coding sequence is TGTGCCAGCAGCCCGCGACTAGCGGTCTACAATGAGCAGTTCTTC.

This clone has just one count. This sequence joins TRBV14 and TRBJ2-5; 10 nucleotides align to TRBD1. CDR1 and CDR2 from the germline V gene are SGHDN and FVKESK. J lost 0 bases, V lost 4 bases, and 14 bases had no gene match. The CDR3 covers 19 residues. The CDR3 sequence is CASSRLRDRGAGNQETQYF. DNA of the CDR3: TGTGCCAGCAGCCGCCTCCGGGACAGGGGCGCGGGGAACCAAGAGACCCAGTACTTC.

The chain links TRBV5-1 to TRBJ1-2; D gene ambiguous. V gave up 3 bases and J gave up 7 bases, with 10 bases separating them. This CDR3 spans 12 amino acids. Germline values: CDR1 SGHRS, CDR2 YFSETQ. The CDR3: CASSYFKSGYTF. CDR3 nucleotides: TGCGCCAGCAGCTACTTCAAGTCTGGCTACACCTTC.

The J gene is TRBJ2-1, the V gene TRBV21-1; the D call in the table, TRBD1, was not verified against the DNA. TRBV21-1 constitutes a pseudogene. The CDR3 contains 20 residues. For the CDR3, the DNA is TGTGCCAGCAGCTCCTCTCAGTGGGACAGGGGGCGCGGGCCCTACAATGAGCAGTTCTTC. It is translated as CASSSSQWDRGRGPYNEQFF.

This rearrangement joins TRBV2 to TRBJ2-1, with D possibly TRBD1 on 6 matching bases. There are 15 residues in the CDR3. From germline, CDR1 is SNHLY and CDR2 FYNNEI. V gave up 4 bases and J gave up 8 bases, with 18 bases separating them. Written as DNA, the CDR3 is TGTGCCAGCAGTGGTGCAGGGGCCTACAACGATGAGCAGTTCTTC. Translated: CASSGAGAYNDEQFF.

A note on this clone: Other nucleotide sequences from this sample produce the same CDR3. The chain recombines TRBV20-1 with TRBJ1-1, with D possibly TRBD1 on 6 matching bases. Per germline, CDR1 DFQATT and CDR2 SNEGSKA (reference sequence). Trimming stripped 3 bases from V and 7 bases from J, with 9 bases between. The CDR3 covers 11 residues. CDR3 sequence reads: CSASQGFEAFF. DNA of the CDR3: TGCAGTGCTAGTCAGGGGTTTGAAGCTTTCTTT.

This clone has more than one count but fewer than ten. The rearrangement uses TRBV11-1 and TRBJ1-1; D is perhaps TRBD1 (5 bases). CDR1 is SGHAT and CDR2 is FQDESV in the germline V gene (reference sequence). This CDR3 is built from 16 residues. Trimming removed 3 bases from V and 1 base from J, with 15 bases in between. The CDR3 loop is CASSFALAGSNTEAFF. The CDR3 nucleotides read TGTGCCAGCAGCTTCGCATTGGCAGGGTCGAACACTGAAGCTTTCTTT.

In its sample, this clone was seen a few times. The genes are TRBV30 and TRBJ1-6, with a weak D call TRBD1 (6 bases). Trimming stripped 1 base from V and 9 bases from J, with 10 bases between. Per the germline V gene, CDR1 is GTSNPN and CDR2 is SVGIG (reference sequence). This CDR3 contains 13 residues. For the CDR3, the DNA is TGTGCCTGGAGTGAACAGGGTGGTTCACCCCTCCACTTT. Translated: CAWSEQGGSPLHF.

The chain couples TRBV6-6 to TRBJ2-1; D is unresolved. Germline CDR1 reads MNHNY; CDR2 reads SVGAGI (reference sequence). V lost 4 bases to trimming and J lost 7 bases, with 5 bases between them. The CDR3 has 11 amino acids. The CDR3 protein is CASSSLNEQFF. CDR3 coding DNA: TGTGCCAGCAGTTCGCTAAATGAGCAGTTCTTC.

The V and J genes are TRBV29-1 and TRBJ2-1; 8 nucleotides align to TRBD2. The CDR3 length is 12 residues. The germline V gene encodes CDR1 SQVTM and CDR2 ANQGSEA. V lost 5 bases and J lost 9; bases outside the gene matches: 6. The CDR3 region has the DNA TGCAGCGTTCATGCGGGGGGCGGTGAGCAGTTCTTC. Translating it yields CSVHAGGGEQFF.

This clone is medium-sized (0.01 to 0.1%). J is TRBJ2-7 and V is TRBV7-9; D may be TRBD2 (5 bases). Per germline, CDR1 SEHNR and CDR2 FQNEAQ (reference sequence). CDR3 size: 12 residues. V lost 5 bases, J lost 6 bases, and 11 bases lay in between. The CDR3 here is CASSAGTPEQYF. The DNA for the CDR3 is TGTGCCAGCAGCGCGGGTACCCCCGAGCAGTACTTC.

Turning to this clone: One end of the junction does not line up with germline, which may come from a read error. The sample holds other DNA sequences that translate to the same CDR3. This chain joins TRBV19 and TRBJ2-2; 12 bases match TRBD1. Per the germline V gene, CDR1 is LNHDA and CDR2 is SQIVND (reference sequence). The CDR3 covers 17 residues. The CDR3 DNA follows: TGTGCCAGTAGGCCCCGGGACAGGGGGCTGGTCACCGGGGAGTTGTTTTTT. It encodes CASRPRDRGLVTGELFF.

This clone was detected a few times. V gene TRBV6-5 combines with J gene TRBJ1-5, with D unresolved. The germline V and J ends were trimmed by 6 bases and 4 bases, with 10 bases remaining between them. CDR3 length: 13 amino acids. CDR1 MNHEY and CDR2 SVGAGI come from the germline V gene. The DNA for the CDR3 is TGTGCCAGCAGACGAGGGATAAATCAGCCCCAGCATTTT. Encoded protein: CASRRGINQPQHF.

The chain links TRBV13 to TRBJ1-1, with 11 bases lining up with TRBD1. Germline CDR1 PRHDT, CDR2 FYEKMQ (reference sequence). The trim removed 5 bases at V and 4 bases at J, leaving 6 bases unmatched. CDR3 length: 15 residues. CDR3: CASSPGQGVATEAFF. CDR3 DNA: TGTGCCAGCAGCCCGGGACAGGGGGTAGCCACTGAAGCTTTCTTT.

The chain recombines TRBV7-6 with TRBJ1-5; D perhaps matches TRBD1 (6 bases). The CDR3 has 13 amino acids. V was clipped by 5 bases and J by 4 bases, with 9 bases between them. Germline values: CDR1 SGHVS, CDR2 FNYEAQ. CDR3 nucleotides: TGTGCCAGCAGCGAGGGACAAAATCAGCCCCAGCATTTT. Protein product: CASSEGQNQPQHF.

The chain is built from TRBV19 and TRBJ2-1, with a possible D match to TRBD1 (6 bases). The CDR3 extends over 15 amino acids. CDR1 LNHDA and CDR2 SQIVND come from the germline V gene (reference sequence). V was trimmed by 3 bases and J by 2 bases, leaving 11 bases between them. In DNA form, the CDR3 reads TGTGCCAGTAGTATTGGACAGCGTGCCTACAATGAGCAGTTCTTC. Translating gives CASSIGQRAYNEQFF.

This sequence joins TRBV9 and TRBJ2-7; a possible D gene is TRBD2 (5 bases). The CDR3 spans 15 residues. Germline V gene data show CDR1 as SGDLS and CDR2 as YYNGEE. V lost 0 bases and J 1 base, leaving 11 bases between the germline ends. The CDR3 sequence is CASSVALGKSYEQYF. The CDR3 coding sequence is TGTGCCAGCAGCGTAGCACTCGGGAAATCCTACGAGCAGTACTTC.

The chain joins TRBV7-6 to TRBJ1-2, with TRBD1 as a possible D gene (6 bases). V lost 1 base and J lost 8, with 20 bases in between. The CDR3 has 16 amino acids. The germline CDR1 and CDR2 sequences are SGHVS and FNYEAQ. CDR3 coding DNA: TGTGCCAGCAGCTTAGGACAGGCCCTTTCCCCTTGGGGCTACACCTTC. Translating gives CASSLGQALSPWGYTF.

The CDR3 sequence is CASSQVVPGSVLVFF. CDR3 nucleotides: TGTGCCAGCAGCCAAGTAGTTCCGGGATCCGTGCTAGTTTTCTTT. The rearrangement uses TRBV3-1 (or the pseudogene TRBV3-2) and TRBJ1-1; D not certain. Trimming removed 1 base from V and 13 bases from J, with 22 bases in between. This CDR3 has 15 amino acids. The germline gives CDR1 LGHDT, CDR2 YNNKEL (reference sequence).